The entry below gives a single T cell receptor (beta chain) sequence along with its context. The antigen is unknown. CD45RO-negative CD8 cells positively selected for CCR7 made up the naive population, which excluded terminally differentiated effector memory CD45RA+ cells. Donors were healthy HIV-negative adults without recent acute infections or vaccinations. This entry belongs to a study of shared clonotypes between healthy human individuals. Study-wide background: The donor group consisted of two women and a few men, aged 18 to 49.

Assay used: immunoSEQ multiplex PCR; TCRdb lists only in-frame clones, some missing. The repertoire holds approximately 2,000,000 clones, with 90% to 95% as singletons. The study's findings and limits: Sharing of clonotypes among donors was expected to vary with sequencing depth.

Deletions cut 4 bases from V and 1 base from J, with 10 bases between. Germline CDR1 MNHEY, CDR2 SMNVEV (reference sequence). The CDR3 is made up of 14 amino acids. Sequencing was carried out using naive CD8+ T cells from PBMCs. The receptor's source is a man younger than 35 in good health. Some clones in this sample may be carry-over from other donors' samples. This chain uses TRBV27 with TRBJ1-1; tentative D call: TRBD1 (6 bases). CDR3 region: CASSSRDTNTEAFF. CDR3 DNA sequence: TGTGCCAGCAGTTCAAGGGACACGAACACTGAAGCTTTCTTT.